A single sample gave rise to the 3 T cell receptor beta chains below, sequenced in a study of T cells expressing NK-cell markers. TCRdb reprocessed the 5' RACE reads and stores each CDR3 protein as one record, lacking DNA. This sample's table reports some 440,000 distinct CDR3 sequences. Material: blood T cells: a sorted CD56 or NKG2C T cell subset, CD4+ or CD8+ T cells, or bulk PBMC T cells (not recorded which). These receptor sequences come from a woman between 50 and 59 years old in good health.

The CDR3 spells CASSRINEKLFF. V usage is TRBV7-2 and J usage is TRBJ1-4. The germline V gene has CDR1 SGHTA and CDR2 FQGNSA. CDR3 size: 12 residues.

The rearrangement uses TRBV4-1 and TRBJ2-2; TCRdb returns TRBD1, unconfirmable since there is no DNA. This CDR3 has 15 residues. Germline CDR1 is MGHRA and CDR2 is YSYEKL. The CDR3 loop is CASSRQGAGTGELFF.

The chain couples TRBV5-1 to TRBJ2-7; the D call of TRBD1 rests on TCRdb alone, since no DNA is present to check it. CDR3 length: 11 amino acids. Germline V CDR1 and CDR2: SGHRS, YFSETQ. The CDR3 is CASRGAYEQYF.